These 7 T cell receptor beta chains were all obtained from the same sample, sequenced in a study of blood T cell repertoires in COVID-19 (dated by TCRdb to between 2020 and 2021). Libraries were prepared through the immunoSEQ multiplex PCR assay. TCRdb carries this immuneACCESS record with in-frame sequences only. Its versions omit some clonotypes, under half of them owing to an unresolved V gene in the studies checked, with the rest unexplained. The sample has over 250,000 clones on record, around 88% of them singletons. The ten biggest clones cover approximately 9% of the sample. The sequencing input was PBMCs or T cells enriched from blood (not recorded which). Every receptor here comes from a man between 35 and 55 years old who had recovered from COVID-19.

The chain recombines TRBV7-2 with TRBJ2-1; the match to TRBD2 covers 7 bases. CDR3 length equals 15 residues. J gave up 8 bases and V 3 bases, and 10 bases lay outside the gene matches. From germline, CDR1 is SGHTA and CDR2 FQGNSA. This CDR3 is CASSLVGRGSHEQFF. CDR3 coding DNA: TGTGCCAGCAGCTTGGTCGGGCGGGGGTCGCATGAGCAGTTCTTC.

The CDR3 DNA sequence: TGTGCCAGCAGCTTAGGACTAGCCTTCAATGAGCAGTTCTTC. Translating it yields CASSLGLAFNEQFF. This chain links TRBV7-2 with TRBJ2-1; 7 nucleotides line up with TRBD2. The CDR3 consists of 14 residues. Germline V gene data show CDR1 as SGHTA and CDR2 as FQGNSA. V was pared by 1 base and J by 6 bases, with 3 bases of the junction left unmatched.

This clone has a count of ten or more. V gene TRBV5-1 combines with J gene TRBJ2-4; 7 bases agree with TRBD1. Germline V gives CDR1 SGHRS, CDR2 YFSETQ. The length of the CDR3 is 13 residues. V trimming: 0 bases; J trimming: 6 bases; junction bases outside the gene matches: 0. Here the CDR3 reads CASSLDRGNIQYF. The DNA for the CDR3 is TGCGCCAGCAGCTTGGACAGGGGAAACATTCAGTACTTC.

The V call is TRBV15, the J call TRBJ1-4; D gene unclear. Trimming took 6 bases from V and 0 from J, leaving 5 bases between them. The CDR3 runs 13 residues. CDR1 is LNHNV, CDR2 YYDKDF, per germline (reference sequence). This CDR3 reads CATRGATNEKLFF. CDR3 sequence (DNA): TGTGCCACCAGGGGAGCAACTAATGAAAAACTGTTTTTT.

This clone occurred once. This chain uses TRBV19 with TRBJ2-7; no clear D gene. CDR1 is LNHDA and CDR2 is SQIVND in the germline V gene (reference sequence). This CDR3 is 12 amino acids long. V was pared by 3 bases and J by 6 bases, with 9 bases between. The CDR3 sequence: CASSISDSEQYF. The DNA for the CDR3 is TGTGCCAGTAGTATTTCCGACTCCGAGCAGTACTTC. Variable domain in full (rest from reference TRBV19 and TRBJ2-7): DGGITQSPKYLFRKEGQNVTLSCEQNLNHDAMYWYRQDPGQGLRLIYYSQIVNDFQKGDIAEGYSVSREKKESFPLTVTSAQKNPTAFYLCASSISDSEQYFGPGTRLTVT.

This rearrangement joins TRBV2 to TRBJ1-1; 12 bases map to TRBD1. Germline V gives CDR1 SNHLY, CDR2 FYNNEI. V shed 3 bases and J 1 base; nucleotides not matched to a gene: 3. There are 16 residues in the CDR3. CDR3 sequence reads: CASSEGQGAGNTEAFF. Written as DNA, the CDR3 is TGTGCCAGCAGTGAGGGACAGGGGGCAGGGAACACTGAAGCTTTCTTT.

This clone showed up just once. The chain is built from TRBV27 and TRBJ2-5; TRBD1 aligns across 7 bases. Trimming at V came to 5 bases and at J to 0 bases, leaving 3 bases not matched to a gene. The germline gives CDR1 MNHEY, CDR2 SMNVEV (reference sequence). CDR3 length: 14 residues. CDR3 residues: CASSDGTDQETQYF. The CDR3 DNA sequence: TGTGCCAGCAGTGACGGGACAGACCAAGAGACCCAGTACTTC.